The entry below gives a single TCR beta chain sequence along with its context. This table comes from immunoSEQ multiplex PCR, and its TCRdb copy is limited to in-frame clones, with some not included. Of about 52,000 clones in the sample, 82% were seen once. In germline, CDR1 is SGHNT, CDR2 YYREEE (reference sequence). Trimming pared 0 bases from V and 8 bases from J, leaving 11 bases between. The CDR3 extends over 13 amino acids. The entry originates in a study of identifying expanded T cells in peripheral blood. The sample consisted of blood. The sequence was obtained from a person aged 18 to 70 in good health. The genes are TRBV5-4 and TRBJ1-1, with D perhaps matching TRBD1 (5 bases). CDR3 DNA sequence: TGTGCCAGCAGCTTGGCCCGGGGGAGAGAAGCTTTCTTT. It encodes CASSLARGREAFF. The variable domain in full, with the rest retrieved from reference TRBV5-4 and TRBJ1-1, is ETGVTQSPTHLIKTRGQQVTLRCSSQSGHNTVSWYQQALGQGPQFIFQYYREEENGRGNFPPRFSGLQFPNYSSELNVNALELDDSALYLCASSLARGREAFFGQGTRLTVV.